This TCR beta chain was recovered during a study of blood T cell repertoires in COVID-19. Study as a whole: The cDNA or gDNA used as material had been derived from T cells, B-cell-depleted T cells, or PBMCs.

In the study's own analysis: Estimation of nucleated cell counts was performed using reference gene primer amplification. Produced via immunoSEQ multiplex PCR; TCRdb's table is partial and in-frame only. V and J calls and clone size are given by that table; D and trimming were obtained from the DNA. The table includes approximately 150,000 clones, roughly 87% detected once. The CDR3 is 17 amino acids. CDR1 and CDR2 from the germline V gene are SGHTA and FQGNSA. Deletions cut 4 bases from V and 3 bases from J, with 19 bases between. Sequencing was done on a sample of peripheral blood. The receptor comes from a woman in her forties or fifties with acute or convalescent COVID-19. The genes are TRBV7-2 and TRBJ2-1; D gene ambiguous. The DNA of the CDR3 is TGTGCCAGCAGCTCCCCCCTTTGGAGTCAAGTCTACAATGAGCAGTTCTTC. The encoded protein is CASSSPLWSQVYNEQFF.